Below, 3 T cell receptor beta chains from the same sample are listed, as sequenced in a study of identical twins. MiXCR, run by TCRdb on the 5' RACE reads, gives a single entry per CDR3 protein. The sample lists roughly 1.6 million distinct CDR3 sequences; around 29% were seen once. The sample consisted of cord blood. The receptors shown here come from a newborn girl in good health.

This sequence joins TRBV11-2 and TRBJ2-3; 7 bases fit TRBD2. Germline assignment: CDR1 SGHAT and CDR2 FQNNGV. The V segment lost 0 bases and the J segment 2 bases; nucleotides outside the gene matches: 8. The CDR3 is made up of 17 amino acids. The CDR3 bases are TGTGCCAGCAGCTTAGATCCCAGCGGGGTCCTCACAGATACGCAGTATTTT. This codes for CASSLDPSGVLTDTQYF.

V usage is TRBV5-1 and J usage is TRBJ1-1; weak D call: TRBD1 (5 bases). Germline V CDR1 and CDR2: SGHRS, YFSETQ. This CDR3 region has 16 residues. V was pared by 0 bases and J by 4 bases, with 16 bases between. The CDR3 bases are TGCGCCAGCAGCTTGGGGCAGGGCGGGGAAAGCACTGAAGCTTTCTTT. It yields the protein CASSLGQGGESTEAFF. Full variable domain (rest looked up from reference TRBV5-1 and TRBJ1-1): KAGVTQTPRYLIKTRGQQVTLSCSPISGHRSVSWYQQTPGQGLQFLFEYFSETQRNKGNFPGRFSGRQFSNSRSEMNVSTLELGDSALYLCASSLGQGGESTEAFFGQGTRLTVV.

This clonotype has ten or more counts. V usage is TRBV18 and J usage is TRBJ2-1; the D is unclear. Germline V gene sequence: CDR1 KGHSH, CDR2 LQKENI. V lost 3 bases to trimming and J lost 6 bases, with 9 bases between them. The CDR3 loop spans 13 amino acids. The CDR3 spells CASSPSPANEQFF. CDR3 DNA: TGTGCCAGCTCACCCAGTCCGGCCAATGAGCAGTTCTTC.